This entry is about one T cell receptor (beta chain). The antigen this receptor binds is unknown. The data belong to a study of monozygotic twins with inflammatory bowel disease (dated by TCRdb to the late 2010s). About the full investigation: In total, approximately 30 monozygotic twin pairs made up the full study: 19 Danish pairs, all IBD-discordant, plus nine German pairs, of which four were IBD-concordant and five were IBD-discordant. Each individual had, on average, about 151 000 unique TCRalpha sequences and 181 000 unique TCRbeta sequences available for analysis. The search for disease-associated traits relied mainly on comparing, within discordant pairs, IBD patients with their genetically identical healthy co-twins.

From the cysteine up to the phenylalanine, the CDR3 has a length of 15 residues. DNA was not recorded. Reading the germline V gene gives CDR1 SGHRS and CDR2 YFSETQ. The protocol used for the library was 5' RACE. Each TCR library was prepared from roughly 3.5 ug of total RNA. For each sample, cDNA synthesis was carried out in eight separate reactions using SMARTScribe reverse transcriptase. Unique molecular identifiers containing a 6-nucleotide sample barcode were introduced through template switching during cDNA synthesis. TCRalpha and TCRbeta cDNA was amplified in two nested PCRs of around 15 and 9 cycles, and bead purification was carried out after each PCR. Before amplification, the cDNA was treated with uracil DNA-glycosylase and purified using the QIAquick PCR purification kit. The second PCR added Illumina TruSeq-compatible adapters along with sample-specific barcodes. Library quality and concentration were assessed using TapeStation and Qubit, and 5 ng of each library was pooled. Sequencing of pooled libraries was carried out on an Illumina HiSeq2500 single-index Rapid Run using 2 x 100 bp reads and custom sequencing primers. Per the original workflow: MiGEC version 1.2.6 was used for UMI-based consensus assembly to correct PCR and sequencing errors. MiXCR version 2.1.1 handled V(D)J alignment, clonotype assembly and CDR3 extraction. To normalise gene usage, clonotype sharing and MAIT/NKT TCR abundance, the top 1000, 10 000 and 20 000 clonotypes in each sample were analysed. After downsampling to 27 000 UMIs, diversity was calculated as the inverse Simpson index using the vegan R package. Statistical testing used paired Mann-Whitney U tests on the discordant twin pairs and applied Benjamini-Hochberg correction for multiple testing. Based on TCRdb reprocessing of the reads, there is one entry per CDR3 protein sequence, and DNA is missing. None of the V and J calls come from the authors' own analysis; TCRdb made them. The table for this sample shows approximately 100,000 distinct CDR3 sequences. The ten largest clones add up to 9.5% to 15% of the sample.

From each donor, an approximately 2.5 ml peripheral blood sample was drawn into PAXgene tubes and stored at -80 degrees C. Total RNA was isolated from whole blood with the PAXgene blood miRNA kit on an automated QIAcube, without T cell sorting. Peripheral blood from monozygotic twin pairs concordant or discordant for inflammatory bowel disease was subjected to deep TCRalpha and TCRbeta repertoire profiling with unique molecular barcoding. Smoking habits were recorded for all twin pairs, and each individual was classified as a current, former or never smoker. Results the study describes overall, beyond this receptor: Repertoire similarity did not differ between concordant and discordant twins, which could be due to limited statistical power. Because patients received different immunosuppressive treatments, the repertoires may have picked up extra background noise and variability between individuals. Fewer clonotypes were shared with other individuals by IBD patients than by healthy twins, most markedly in patients showing signs of disease activity. No single strong signal or clonotype linked to IBD turned up in the results, so the idea that one exists was not supported. The analysis was unable to tell different T cell subtypes apart. A decrease in TCRbeta repertoire diversity, as measured by inverse Simpson index, was observed in IBD patients compared with their healthy co-twins.

The sequenced sample consisted of blood. The chain uses TRBV5-1 and TRBJ1-1. The sequence came from a human donor with ulcerative colitis or Crohn's disease, or a healthy co-twin of an affected twin (not recorded which). The CDR3: CASSLLPVGNTEAFF.